The clone carrying this TCR beta chain was seen a handful of times. This entry comes from a study of T-cell memory formation after mild COVID-19. Whole-study context: Clusters of TCRs were largely donor specific.

Via MiXCR, TCRdb re-called the 5' RACE reads, giving one row per CDR3 protein. This table holds roughly 200,000 distinct CDR3 sequences, approximately 16% found once. The sample comprised PBMCs or a T cell subset sorted from them (not recorded which). The clonotype originates from an adult woman who had mild COVID-19 (a few samples of this study predate the infection). Cell type and time point are not known.

This chain's CDR3 is CASSEVGLAGSNEQFF. The CDR3 DNA follows: TGTGCCAGCAGCGAGGTAGGACTAGCGGGATCAAATGAGCAGTTCTTC. V and J are TRBV7-2 and TRBJ2-1, with TRBD2 identical over 12 bases. The CDR3 spans 16 residues. The V segment lost 5 bases and the J segment 7 bases; nucleotides outside the gene matches: 9. CDR1 SGHTA and CDR2 FQGNSA come from the germline V gene.